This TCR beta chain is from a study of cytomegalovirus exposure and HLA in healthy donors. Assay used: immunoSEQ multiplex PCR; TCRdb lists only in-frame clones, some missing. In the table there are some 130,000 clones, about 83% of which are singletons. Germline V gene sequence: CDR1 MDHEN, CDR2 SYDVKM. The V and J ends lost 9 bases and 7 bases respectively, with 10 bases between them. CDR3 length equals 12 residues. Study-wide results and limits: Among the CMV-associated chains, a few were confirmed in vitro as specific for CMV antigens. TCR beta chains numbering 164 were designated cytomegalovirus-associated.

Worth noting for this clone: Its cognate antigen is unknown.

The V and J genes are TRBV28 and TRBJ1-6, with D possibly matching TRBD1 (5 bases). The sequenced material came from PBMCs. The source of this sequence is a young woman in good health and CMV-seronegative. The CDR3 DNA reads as TGTGCCAGTGGGGGGGGGAATTCACCCCTCCACTTT. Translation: CASGGGNSPLHF.